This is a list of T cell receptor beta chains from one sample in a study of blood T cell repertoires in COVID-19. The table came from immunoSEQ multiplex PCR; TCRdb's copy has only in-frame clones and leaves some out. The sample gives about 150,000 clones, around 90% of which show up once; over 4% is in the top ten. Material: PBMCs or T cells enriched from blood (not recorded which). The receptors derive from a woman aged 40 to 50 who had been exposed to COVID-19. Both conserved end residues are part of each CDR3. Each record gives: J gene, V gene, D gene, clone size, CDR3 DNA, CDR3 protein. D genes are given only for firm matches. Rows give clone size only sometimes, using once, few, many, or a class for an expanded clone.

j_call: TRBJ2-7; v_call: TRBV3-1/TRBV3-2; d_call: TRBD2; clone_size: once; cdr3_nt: TGTGCCAGCAGCCAAGAAGGGCTAGCGGGATGTACCTACGAGCAGTACTTC; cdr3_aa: CASSQEGLAGCTYEQYF
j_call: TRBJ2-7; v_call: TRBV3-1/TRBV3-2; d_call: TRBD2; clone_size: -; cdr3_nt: TGTGCCAGCAGCCAAGCGGGGGGGAACTACGAGCAGTACTTC; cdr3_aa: CASSQAGGNYEQYF
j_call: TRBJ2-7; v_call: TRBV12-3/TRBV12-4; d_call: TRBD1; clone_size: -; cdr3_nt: TGTGCCAGCAGTCAGGGACAGAACTACGAGCAGTACTTC; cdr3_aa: CASSQGQNYEQYF
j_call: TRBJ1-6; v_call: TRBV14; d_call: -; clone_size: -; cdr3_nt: TGTGCCAGCAGCCAAGATAGACACGAGAATTCACCCCTCCACTTT; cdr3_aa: CASSQDRHENSPLHF
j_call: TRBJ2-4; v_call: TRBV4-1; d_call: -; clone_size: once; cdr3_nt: TGCGCCAGCAGCCAAGAGTCACTAATAGGCGGAAACATTCAGTACTTC; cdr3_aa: CASSQESLIGGNIQYF
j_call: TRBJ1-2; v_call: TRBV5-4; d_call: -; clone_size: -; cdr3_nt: TGTGCCAGCAGCGGATGGACAGAGACTGACTATGGCTACACCTTC; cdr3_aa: CASSGWTETDYGYTF
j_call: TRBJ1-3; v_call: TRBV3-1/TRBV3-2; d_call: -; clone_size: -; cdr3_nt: TGTGCCAGCAGCGACAGTGACTCTGGAAACACCATATATTTT; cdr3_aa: CASSDSDSGNTIYF
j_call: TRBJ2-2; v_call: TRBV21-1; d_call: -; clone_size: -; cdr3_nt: TGTGCCAGCAGCAAAGGCAGGGGCTGGACCGGGGAGCTGTTTTTT; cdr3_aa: CASSKGRGWTGELFF
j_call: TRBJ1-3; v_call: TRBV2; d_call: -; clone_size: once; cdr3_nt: TGTGCCAGCACCCGGGACTCTGGAAACACCATATATTTT; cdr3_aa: CASTRDSGNTIYF
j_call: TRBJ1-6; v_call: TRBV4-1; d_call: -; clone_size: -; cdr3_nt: TGCGCCAGCAGCCAAGCCCCGACAGTATTTCAGGGTTCACCCCTCCACTTT; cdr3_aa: CASSQAPTVFQGSPLHF
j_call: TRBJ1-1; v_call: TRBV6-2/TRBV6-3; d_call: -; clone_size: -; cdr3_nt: TGTGCCAGCAGTACCGGGATTACTGAAGCTTTCTTT; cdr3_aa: CASSTGITEAFF
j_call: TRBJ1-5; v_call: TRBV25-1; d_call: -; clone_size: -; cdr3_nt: TGTGCCAGCAGTGAATACGGGGGAGCAGGACAGCCCCAGCATTTT; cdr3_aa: CASSEYGGAGQPQHF
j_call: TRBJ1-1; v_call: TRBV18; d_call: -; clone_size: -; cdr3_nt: TGTGCCAGCTCACCACCGGCAGAGGGAGGGGTAAACACTGAAGCTTTCTTT; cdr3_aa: CASSPPAEGGVNTEAFF
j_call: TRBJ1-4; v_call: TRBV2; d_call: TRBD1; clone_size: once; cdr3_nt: TGTGCCAGCAACAGGGGCAGTGAAAAACTGTTTTTT; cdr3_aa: CASNRGSEKLFF
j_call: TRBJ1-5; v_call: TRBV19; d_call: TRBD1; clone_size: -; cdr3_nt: TGTGCCAGTAGTAGCCGATGGCAGGGGGCGAGCAATCAGCCCCAGCATTTT; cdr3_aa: CASSSRWQGASNQPQHF
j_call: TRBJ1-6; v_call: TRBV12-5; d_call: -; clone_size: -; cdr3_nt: TGTGCTAGTGGTTTGGTAGGGGGTGGCGATTCACCCCTCCACTTT; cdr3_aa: CASGLVGGGDSPLHF
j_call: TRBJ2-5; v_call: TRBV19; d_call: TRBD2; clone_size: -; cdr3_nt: TGTGCCAGTAGTATTAGCGGGGGGCTACAAGAGACCCAGTACTTC; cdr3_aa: CASSISGGLQETQYF
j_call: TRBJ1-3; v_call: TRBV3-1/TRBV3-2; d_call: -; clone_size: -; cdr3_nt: TGTGCCAGCAGCCAAGATAATGGGGGCGCGGGAAACACCATATATTTT; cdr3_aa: CASSQDNGGAGNTIYF
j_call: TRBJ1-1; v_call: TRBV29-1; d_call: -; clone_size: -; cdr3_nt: TGCAGCGTGTCTCAGCAGGGGAACACTGAAGCTTTCTTT; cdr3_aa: CSVSQQGNTEAFF
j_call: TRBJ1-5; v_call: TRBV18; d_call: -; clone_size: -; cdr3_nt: TGTGCCAGCTCACCCGGGGGGGAACTTAGCAATCAGCCCCAGCATTTT; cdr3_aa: CASSPGGELSNQPQHF
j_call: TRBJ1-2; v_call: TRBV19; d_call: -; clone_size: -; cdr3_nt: TGTGCCAGTACCGTTCAACGGGACTATGGCTACACCTTC; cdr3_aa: CASTVQRDYGYTF
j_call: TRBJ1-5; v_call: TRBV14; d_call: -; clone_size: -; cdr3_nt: TGTGCCAGCAGCCAAGATAGCAGGGGTGAGCAGCCCCAGCATTTT; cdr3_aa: CASSQDSRGEQPQHF
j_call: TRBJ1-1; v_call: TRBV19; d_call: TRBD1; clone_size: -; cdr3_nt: TGTGCCAGTAGTCCCGGGACAGGGGGCTCCCGTCACGCTTTCTTT; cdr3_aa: CASSPGTGGSRHAFF
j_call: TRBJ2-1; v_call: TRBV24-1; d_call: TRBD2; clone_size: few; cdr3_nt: TGTGCCACCAGTGACACCTCAGCGGGGCCTTACAATGAGCAGTTCTTC; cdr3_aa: CATSDTSAGPYNEQFF
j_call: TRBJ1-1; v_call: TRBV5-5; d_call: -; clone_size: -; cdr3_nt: TGTGCCAGCAGCTTGGCGGGTGGGGGCTTCACTGAAGCTTTCTTT; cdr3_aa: CASSLAGGGFTEAFF
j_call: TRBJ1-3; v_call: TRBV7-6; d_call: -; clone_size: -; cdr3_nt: TGTGCCAGCAGCCTGACGGCAGGGAGGACTGGAAACACCATATATTTT; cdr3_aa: CASSLTAGRTGNTIYF